This T cell receptor (beta chain) was documented in a study of Graves' ophthalmopathy and Graves' hyperthyroidism. Whole-study context: Peripheral blood sampling preceded any treatment and occurred at initial diagnosis.

The length of the CDR3 is 13 residues. The V end lost 6 bases, the J end lost 4 bases, and 7 bases lay between the germline ends. TCR beta CDR3 amplification used RNA transcripts. Following a first-round RT-PCR that used HTBI primers, a second-round multiplex PCR was carried out. In TCRdb, the multiplex PCR reads were re-called with MiXCR into one record per CDR3 protein. This sample has about 640,000 distinct CDR3 sequences, with just over 40% found just once. The sequence was collected from an adult man with Graves' ophthalmopathy. Sequenced: peripheral blood. This chain joins TRBV12-3 or TRBV12-4 and TRBJ2-6; TRBD1 is a possible D gene (5 bases). The CDR3 region is CASRRQGANVLTF. The CDR3 nucleotides are TGTGCCAGCAGGCGACAGGGGGCCAACGTCCTGACTTTC.